The 10 T cell receptor beta chains below come from one sample, sequenced in a study of neoadjuvant anti-PD-1 for oral cavity cancer. Time point denoted: after neoadjuvant nivolumab, at surgical resection. TCRdb's copy holds only in-frame clones and misses some; the assay was immunoSEQ multiplex PCR. Among about 68,000 clones listed, about 85% were seen once. Sequences were derived from PBMCs, sampled after nivolumab (anti-PD-1) treatment. These receptors were collected from a person between 35 and 79 years old with oral cavity squamous cell carcinoma.

V is TRBV7-9 and J is TRBJ1-2; 7 bases agree with TRBD1. This CDR3 has 12 amino acids. Germline V gene sequence: CDR1 SEHNR, CDR2 FQNEAQ (reference sequence). Trimming at V came to 3 bases and at J to 7 bases, leaving 2 bases not matched to a gene. CDR3 sequence reads: CASSFGDSGYTF. CDR3 nucleotide sequence: TGTGCCAGCAGCTTCGGGGACAGTGGCTACACCTTC.

The V and J genes are TRBV27 and TRBJ2-1, with TRBD2 identical over 14 bases. Unmatched junction bases numbered 14, after V lost 6 bases and J lost 7 bases. This CDR3 has 18 amino acids. CDR1 MNHEY and CDR2 SMNVEV come from the germline V gene (reference sequence). In nucleotides, the CDR3 is TGTGCCAGCAGGATCGGACTAGCGGGAGGTCCAAGAGGAAATGAGCAGTTCTTC. Its protein is CASRIGLAGGPRGNEQFF.

The chain couples TRBV6-6 to TRBJ2-7; D unclear. This CDR3 comprises 13 residues. CDR1 is MNHNY and CDR2 is SVGAGI in the germline V gene (reference sequence). V was shortened by 4 bases and J by 1 base, with 8 bases between the two germline ends. CDR3 loop: CASSSHNSYEQYF. The CDR3 region has the DNA TGTGCCAGCAGTTCCCACAATTCCTACGAGCAGTACTTC.

The chain recombines TRBV5-4 with TRBJ2-7, with 8 positions matching TRBD1. The ends lost 0 bases at V and 2 bases at J; junction bases unmatched: 4. In germline, CDR1 is SGHNT, CDR2 YYREEE (reference sequence). This CDR3 spans 15 amino acids. The CDR3 DNA follows: TGTGCCAGCAGCTTGGCCGGGACAGGCCCCTACGAGCAGTACTTC. This gives the protein CASSLAGTGPYEQYF.

V is TRBV7-9 and J is TRBJ2-7, with D unresolved. Between the trimmed V and J ends, which lost 5 bases and 4 bases, there was a span of 6 bases. The CDR3 spans 11 residues. From germline, CDR1 is SEHNR and CDR2 FQNEAQ (reference sequence). CDR3 in DNA: TGTGCCAGCAGCCCACTTTACGAGCAGTACTTC. Its protein is CASSPLYEQYF.

The chain carries TRBV6-1 and TRBJ1-1, with 7 positions matching TRBD1. V shed 4 bases, J shed 2 bases, and the junction held 7 bases outside the gene matches. Per germline, CDR1 MNHNS and CDR2 SASEGT. There are 15 residues in the CDR3. The CDR3 coding sequence is TGTGCCAGCAGTGGGGGGACAGAGCCAAACACTGAAGCTTTCTTT. Translating it yields CASSGGTEPNTEAFF.

The V and J genes are TRBV10-1 and TRBJ2-7; 8 bases agree with TRBD1. The junction had 4 bases not matched to a gene; V was cut back by 4 bases and J by 2 bases. The CDR3 has 14 residues. Germline CDR1 and CDR2: WNHNN and SYGVQD (reference sequence). As DNA, the CDR3 is TGCGCCAGCAGTGGACGACAGGGGCCCTACGAGCAGTACTTC. Translating gives CASSGRQGPYEQYF.

The DNA of the CDR3 is TGCGCCAGCACCCCTGCAGGGACTGGGGCCAACGTCCTGACTTTC. This encodes CASTPAGTGANVLTF. The chain recombines TRBV5-1 with TRBJ2-6, with a tentative D call TRBD1 (5 bases). CDR3 length: 15 residues. CDR1 is SGHRS and CDR2 is YFSETQ in the germline V gene. V dropped 6 bases and J dropped 2 bases, with 12 bases sitting between them.

This rearrangement joins TRBV6-6 to TRBJ2-7; D tentatively fits TRBD1 or TRBD2 (5 bases each). V dropped 0 bases and J dropped 6 bases, with 12 bases sitting between them. Germline CDR1 and CDR2: MNHNY and SVGAGI (reference sequence). The CDR3 extends over 14 amino acids. The CDR3 nucleotides are TGTGCCAGCAGTTACTCAGGGGAGAGGGGCGAGCAGTACTTC. It yields the protein CASSYSGERGEQYF.

This chain joins TRBV28 and TRBJ1-5; D is undetermined. The ends were cut back, 7 bases at V and 0 bases at J, with 13 bases in the middle. Looked up from germline, CDR1 is MDHEN and CDR2 is SYDVKM. CDR3 length equals 15 residues. The CDR3 region is CASTLGENSNQPQHF. In DNA, the CDR3 is TGTGCCAGCACCCTCGGAGAGAATAGCAATCAGCCCCAGCATTTT.